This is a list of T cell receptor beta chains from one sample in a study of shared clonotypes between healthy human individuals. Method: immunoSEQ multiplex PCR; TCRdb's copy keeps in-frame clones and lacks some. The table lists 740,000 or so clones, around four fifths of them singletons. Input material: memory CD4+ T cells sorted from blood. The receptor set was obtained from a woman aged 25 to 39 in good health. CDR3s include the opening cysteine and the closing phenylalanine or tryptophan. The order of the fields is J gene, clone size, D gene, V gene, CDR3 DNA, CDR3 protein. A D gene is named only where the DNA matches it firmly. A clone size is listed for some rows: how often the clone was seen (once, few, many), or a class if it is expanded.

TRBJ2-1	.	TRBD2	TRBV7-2	TGTGCCAGCAGCTTAGGGCTAGCGGGAGGGGGTGAGCAGTTCTTC	CASSLGLAGGGEQFF
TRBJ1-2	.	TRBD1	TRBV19	TGTGCCAGTGGGTCCAGGGGGCGAGGTGGCTACACCTTC	CASGSRGRGGYTF
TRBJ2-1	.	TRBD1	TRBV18	TGTGCCAGCTCACCAACTACAGGGGTCAATGAGCAGTTCTTC	CASSPTTGVNEQFF
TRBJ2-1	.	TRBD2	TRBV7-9	TGTGCCAGCAGCCCCGGGACTAGCGGGATAAATGAGCAGTTCTTC	CASSPGTSGINEQFF
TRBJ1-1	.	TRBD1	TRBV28	TGTGCCAGCAGAACCGGGACAGGGCGCGGGGCTTTCTTT	CASRTGTGRGAFF
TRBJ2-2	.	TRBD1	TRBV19	TGTGCCAGTAGGACGATCGGGACAGGGGCTACCGGGGAGCTGTTTTTT	CASRTIGTGATGELFF
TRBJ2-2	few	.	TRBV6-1	TGTGCCAGCAGTGAAAGGCACACCGGGGAGCTGTTTTTT	CASSERHTGELFF
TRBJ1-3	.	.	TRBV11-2	TGTGCCAGCAGCTTAGCTGGAAGATCTGGAAACACCATATATTTT	CASSLAGRSGNTIYF
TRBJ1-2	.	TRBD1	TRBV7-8	TGTGCCAGCAGCCTGGACAGGGCCTCTTTCTATGGCTACACCTTC	CASSLDRASFYGYTF
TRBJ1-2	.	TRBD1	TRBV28	TGTGCCAGCAGTTTATGGGAGGACAGGGGCTATGGCTACACCTTC	CASSLWEDRGYGYTF
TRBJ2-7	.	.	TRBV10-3	TGTGCCATCAGTGATTCCTGGACAGCTAGCGAGCAGTACTTC	CAISDSWTASEQYF
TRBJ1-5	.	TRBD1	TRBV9	TGTGCCAGCAGCCTCGGACAGGGCAACAATCAGCCCCAGCATTTT	CASSLGQGNNQPQHF
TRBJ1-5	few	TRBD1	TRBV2	TGTGCCAGCAGTCTTCAGGGGGGAAGCAATCAGCCCCAGCATTTT	CASSLQGGSNQPQHF
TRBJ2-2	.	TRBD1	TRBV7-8	TGTGCCAGCAGCCGCGGGACAGGGGGCACCGGGGAGCTGTTTTTT	CASSRGTGGTGELFF
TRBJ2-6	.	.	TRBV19	TGTGCCAGCAGAGGCTCTGGGGCCAACGTCCTGACTTTC	CASRGSGANVLTF
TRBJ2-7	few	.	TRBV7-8	TGTGCCAGCAGCTTAGTGGGGTTCGAGCAGTACTTC	CASSLVGFEQYF
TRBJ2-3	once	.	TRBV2	TGTGCCAGCAGTGAAGGTGGAACGGGTCTCACAGATACGCAGTATTTT	CASSEGGTGLTDTQYF
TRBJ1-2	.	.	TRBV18	TGTGCCAGCTCACCAGCAGATGGGGGTATTTACACCTTC	CASSPADGGIYTF
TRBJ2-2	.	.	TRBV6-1	TGTGCCAGCAGACTCGTTCCCGGGGAGCTGTTTTTT	CASRLVPGELFF
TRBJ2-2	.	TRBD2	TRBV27	TGTGCCAGCAGACCGAGACTAGCGGGAGGGTGGAAGCTGTTTTTT	CASRPRLAGGWKLFF
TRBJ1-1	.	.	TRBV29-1	TGCAGCGTTGCCCGGGGGGCTGATTCTGAAGCTTTCTTT	CSVARGADSEAFF
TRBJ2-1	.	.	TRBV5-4	TGTGCCAGCAGCTCTAACAATGAGCAGTTCTTC	CASSSNNEQFF
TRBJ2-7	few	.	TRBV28	TGTGCCAGCAGTTTATCTGGGATTCGGGGCCAGGGGTCCTACGAGCAGTACTTC	CASSLSGIRGQGSYEQYF
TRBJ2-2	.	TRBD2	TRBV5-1	TGCGCCGGAGTTTCCGAACTAGCGGGAGTGGTCGGGGAGCTGTTTTTT	CAGVSELAGVVGELFF
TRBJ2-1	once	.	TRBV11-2	TGTGCCAGCAGTGACCCTAGGGGGTCCTACAATGAGCAGTTCTTC	CASSDPRGSYNEQFF
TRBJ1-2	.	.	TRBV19	TGTGCCAGTAGTATCGGATACCGGGATCCGGGAGGAAGGAGCTATGGCTACACCTTC	CASSIGYRDPGGRSYGYTF
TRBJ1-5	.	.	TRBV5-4	TGTGCCAGCAGCTTAAACGGGTTAAACAATCAGCCCCAGCATTTT	CASSLNGLNNQPQHF
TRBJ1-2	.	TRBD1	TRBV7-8	TGTGCCAGCAGCTCGAGGGACAGGGGGCGCGTAGCCTATGGCTACACCTTC	CASSSRDRGRVAYGYTF
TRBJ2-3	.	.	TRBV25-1	TGTGCCAGCAACCCAAGGTGGGGTCGGGGCACAGATACGCAGTATTTT	CASNPRWGRGTDTQYF
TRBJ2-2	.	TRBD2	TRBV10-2	TGCGCCAGCAGTCGGACTAGCGGGGACACCGGGGAGCTGTTTTTT	CASSRTSGDTGELFF
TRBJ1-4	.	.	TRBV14	TGTGCCAGCAATCTGGGCAATGAAAAACTGTTTTTT	CASNLGNEKLFF
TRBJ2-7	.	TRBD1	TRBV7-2	TGTGCCAGCAGCTTAAGACAGGGGGGCTCCTACGAGCAGTACTTC	CASSLRQGGSYEQYF
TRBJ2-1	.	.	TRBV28	TGTGCCAGCAGCTCGCACAGGGCCCTCTACAATGAGCAGTTCTTC	CASSSHRALYNEQFF
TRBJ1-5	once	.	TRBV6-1	TGTGCCAGCGGGAGGGACAAGCAGCCCCAGCATTTT	CASGRDKQPQHF
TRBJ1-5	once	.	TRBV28	TGTGCCAGCAGCTGGTATGTTGGCAATCAGCCCCAGCATTTT	CASSWYVGNQPQHF
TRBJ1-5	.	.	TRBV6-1	TGTGCCAGCAGTACTGGGTACCGCAATCAGCCCCAGCATTTT	CASSTGYRNQPQHF
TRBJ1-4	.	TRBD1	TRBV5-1	TGCGCCAGCAGCTTCACAGGGGCGGAAAAACTGTTTTTT	CASSFTGAEKLFF
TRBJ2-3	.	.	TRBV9	TGTGCCAGCAGCGTAGGAGGGGAAGCCGGAGCAGATACGCAGTATTTT	CASSVGGEAGADTQYF
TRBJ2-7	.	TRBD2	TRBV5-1	TGCGCCAGCAGCTTGGAGGCGGCTAGCGGGACTTCCTACGAGCAGTACTTC	CASSLEAASGTSYEQYF
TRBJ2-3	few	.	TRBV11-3	TGTGCCAGCAGCTTAGATGGGAGGAGCACAGATACGCAGTATTTT	CASSLDGRSTDTQYF
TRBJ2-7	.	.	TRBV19	TGTGCCACGACTGACCAGCACAGTGCCTACGAGCAGTACTTC	CATTDQHSAYEQYF
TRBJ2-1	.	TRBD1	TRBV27	TGTGCCAGCAGCCCAGACAGGGGATGGGGCTCCTACAATGAGCAGTTCTTC	CASSPDRGWGSYNEQFF
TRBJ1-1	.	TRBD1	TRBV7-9	TGTGCCAGCAGCTTAGGGGACAGACCTGAAGCTTTCTTT	CASSLGDRPEAFF
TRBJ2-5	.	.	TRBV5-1	TGCGCCAGCAGCTCGTCTGGGGCCGTCCAAGAGACCCAGTACTTC	CASSSSGAVQETQYF
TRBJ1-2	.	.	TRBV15	TGTGCCACCAGCACCAAAAAAGACAAAGTCTATGGCTACACCTTC	CATSTKKDKVYGYTF